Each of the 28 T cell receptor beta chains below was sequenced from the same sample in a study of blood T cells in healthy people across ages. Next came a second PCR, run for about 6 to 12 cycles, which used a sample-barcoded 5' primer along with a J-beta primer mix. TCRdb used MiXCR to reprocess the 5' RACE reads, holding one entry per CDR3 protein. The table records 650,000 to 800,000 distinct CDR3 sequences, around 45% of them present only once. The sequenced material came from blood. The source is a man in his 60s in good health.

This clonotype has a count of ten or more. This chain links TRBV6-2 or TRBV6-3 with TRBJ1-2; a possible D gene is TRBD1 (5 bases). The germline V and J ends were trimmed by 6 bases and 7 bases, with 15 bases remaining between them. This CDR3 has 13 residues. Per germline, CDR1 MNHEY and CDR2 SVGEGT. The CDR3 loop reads CASSGTLVRGYTF. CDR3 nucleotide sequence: TGTGCCAGCAGCGGGACCCTAGTCCGTGGCTACACCTTC.

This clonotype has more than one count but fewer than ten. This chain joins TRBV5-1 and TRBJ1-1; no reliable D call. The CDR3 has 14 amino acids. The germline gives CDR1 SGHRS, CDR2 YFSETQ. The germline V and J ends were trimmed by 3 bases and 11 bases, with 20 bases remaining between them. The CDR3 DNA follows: TGCGCCAGCAGCTCCACCGGGCCTAGTAGTGAGGCTTTCTTT. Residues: CASSSTGPSSEAFF. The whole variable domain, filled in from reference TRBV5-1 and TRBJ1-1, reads KAGVTQTPRYLIKTRGQQVTLSCSPISGHRSVSWYQQTPGQGLQFLFEYFSETQRNKGNFPGRFSGRQFSNSRSEMNVSTLELGDSALYLCASSSTGPSSEAFFGQGTRLTVV.

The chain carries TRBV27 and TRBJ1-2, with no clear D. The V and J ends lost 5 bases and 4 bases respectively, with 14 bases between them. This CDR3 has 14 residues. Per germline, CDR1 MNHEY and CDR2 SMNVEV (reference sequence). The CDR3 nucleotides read TGTGCCAGCAGTGTAAATCCAGGCGTCTATGGCTACACCTTC. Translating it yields CASSVNPGVYGYTF.

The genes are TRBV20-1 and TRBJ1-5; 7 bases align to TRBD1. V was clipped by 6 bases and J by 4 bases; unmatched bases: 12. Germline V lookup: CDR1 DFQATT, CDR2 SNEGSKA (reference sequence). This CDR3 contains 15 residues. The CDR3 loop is CSAHTGTDLNQPQHF. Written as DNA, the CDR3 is TGCAGTGCGCACACCGGGACAGACCTGAATCAGCCCCAGCATTTT.

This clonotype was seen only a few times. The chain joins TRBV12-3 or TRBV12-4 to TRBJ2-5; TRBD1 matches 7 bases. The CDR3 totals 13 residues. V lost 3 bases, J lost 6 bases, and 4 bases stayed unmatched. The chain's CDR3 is CASSLTGFKTQYF. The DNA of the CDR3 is TGTGCCAGCAGTTTGACAGGGTTTAAGACCCAGTACTTC.

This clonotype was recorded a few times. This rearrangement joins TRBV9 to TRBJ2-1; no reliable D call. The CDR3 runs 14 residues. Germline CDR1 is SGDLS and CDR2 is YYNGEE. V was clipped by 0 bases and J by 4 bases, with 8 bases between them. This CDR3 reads CASSVGSPYNEQFF. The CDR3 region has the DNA TGTGCCAGCAGCGTAGGCAGCCCATACAATGAGCAGTTCTTC.

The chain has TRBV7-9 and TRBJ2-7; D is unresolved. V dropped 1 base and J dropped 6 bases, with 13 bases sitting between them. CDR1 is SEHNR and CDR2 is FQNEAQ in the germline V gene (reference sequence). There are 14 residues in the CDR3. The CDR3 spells CASSLDGPLAEQYF. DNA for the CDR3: TGTGCCAGCAGCTTAGATGGGCCTCTTGCCGAGCAGTACTTC.

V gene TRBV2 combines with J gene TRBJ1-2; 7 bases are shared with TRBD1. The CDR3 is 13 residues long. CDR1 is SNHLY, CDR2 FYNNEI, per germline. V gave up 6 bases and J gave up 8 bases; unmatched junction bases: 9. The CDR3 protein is CASRAGGADGYTF. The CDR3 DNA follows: TGTGCCAGCAGGGCAGGGGGGGCCGACGGCTACACCTTC.

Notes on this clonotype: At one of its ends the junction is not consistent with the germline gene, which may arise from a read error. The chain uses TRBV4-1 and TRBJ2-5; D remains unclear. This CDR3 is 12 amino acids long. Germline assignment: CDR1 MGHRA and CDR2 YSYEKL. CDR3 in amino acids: CASCQDYETQYF. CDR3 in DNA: TGCGCCAGCTGCCAAGATTACGAGACCCAGTACTTC.

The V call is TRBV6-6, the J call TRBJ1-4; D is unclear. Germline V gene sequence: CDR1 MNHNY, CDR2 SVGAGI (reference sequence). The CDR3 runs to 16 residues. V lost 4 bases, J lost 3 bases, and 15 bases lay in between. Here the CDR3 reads CASSSPISVPNEKLFF. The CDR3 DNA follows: TGTGCCAGCAGTTCCCCTATTTCAGTGCCTAATGAAAAACTGTTTTTT.

The CDR3 reads CASYGQGKGYTF. The CDR3 nucleotides read TGTGCCAGCTACGGACAGGGAAAGGGCTACACCTTC. The chain links TRBV7-9 to TRBJ1-2, with TRBD1 matching 8 bases. This CDR3 contains 12 residues. V lost 8 bases to trimming and J lost 8 bases; unmatched junction nucleotides: 7. CDR1 is SEHNR, CDR2 FQNEAQ, per germline (reference sequence). The variable domain in full, with the rest retrieved from reference TRBV7-9 and TRBJ1-2, is DTGVSQNPRHKITKRGQNVTFRCDPISEHNRLYWYRQTLGQGPEFLTYFQNEAQLEKSRLLSDRFSAERPKGSFSTLEIQRTEQGDSAMYLCASYGQGKGYTFGSGTRLTVV.

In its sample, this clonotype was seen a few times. Written as DNA, the CDR3 is TGTGCCAGCAGTGGACAGGGGGGTGGTCAGCCCCAGCATTTT. Amino acid sequence: CASSGQGGGQPQHF. The chain employs TRBV12-3 or TRBV12-4 and TRBJ1-5; 10 bases fit TRBD1. The CDR3 runs to 14 residues. The V and J ends lost 5 bases and 6 bases, in that order; junction bases with no gene match: 4.

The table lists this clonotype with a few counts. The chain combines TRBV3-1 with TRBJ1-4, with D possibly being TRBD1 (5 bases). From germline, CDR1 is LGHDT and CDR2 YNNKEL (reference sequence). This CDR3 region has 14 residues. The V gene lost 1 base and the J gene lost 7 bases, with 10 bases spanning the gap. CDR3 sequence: CASSQGQGREKLFF. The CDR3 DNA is TGTGCCAGCAGCCAAGGTCAGGGACGTGAAAAACTGTTTTTT.

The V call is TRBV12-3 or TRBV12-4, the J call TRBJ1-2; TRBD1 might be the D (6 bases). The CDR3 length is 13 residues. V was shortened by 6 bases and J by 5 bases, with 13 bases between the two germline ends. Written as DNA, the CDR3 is TGTGCCAGCAGGATGGGAGGGGGGTATGGCTACACCTTC. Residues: CASRMGGGYGYTF.

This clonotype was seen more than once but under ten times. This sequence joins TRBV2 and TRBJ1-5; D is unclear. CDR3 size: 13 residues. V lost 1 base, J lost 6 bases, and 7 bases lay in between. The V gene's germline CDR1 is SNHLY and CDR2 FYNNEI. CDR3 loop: CASSEGFSQPQHF. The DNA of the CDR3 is TGTGCCAGCAGTGAAGGTTTTAGTCAGCCCCAGCATTTT. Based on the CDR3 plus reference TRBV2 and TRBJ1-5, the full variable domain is EPEVTQTPSHQVTQMGQEVILRCVPISNHLYFYWYRQILGQKVEFLVSFYNNEISEKSEIFDDQFSVERPDGSNFTLKIRSTKLEDSAMYFCASSEGFSQPQHFGDGTRLSIL.

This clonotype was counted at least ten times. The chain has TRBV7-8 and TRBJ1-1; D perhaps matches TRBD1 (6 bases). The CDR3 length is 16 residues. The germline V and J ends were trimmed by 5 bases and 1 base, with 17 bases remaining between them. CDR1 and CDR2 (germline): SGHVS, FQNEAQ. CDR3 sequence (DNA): TGTGCCAGCAGCAATCAGGGGTCGCTTACGAACACTGAAGCTTTCTTT. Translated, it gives CASSNQGSLTNTEAFF. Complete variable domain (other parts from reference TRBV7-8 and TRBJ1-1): GAGVSQSPRYKVAKRGQDVALRCDPISGHVSLFWYQQALGQGPEFLTYFQNEAQLDKSGLPSDRFFAERPEGSVSTLKIQRTQQEDSAVYLCASSNQGSLTNTEAFFGQGTRLTVV.

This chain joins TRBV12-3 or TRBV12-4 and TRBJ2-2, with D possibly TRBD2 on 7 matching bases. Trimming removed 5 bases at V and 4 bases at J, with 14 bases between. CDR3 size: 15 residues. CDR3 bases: TGTGCCAGCAGTCCAGTGGGGGGGCCCACCGGGGAGCTGTTTTTT. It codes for CASSPVGGPTGELFF.

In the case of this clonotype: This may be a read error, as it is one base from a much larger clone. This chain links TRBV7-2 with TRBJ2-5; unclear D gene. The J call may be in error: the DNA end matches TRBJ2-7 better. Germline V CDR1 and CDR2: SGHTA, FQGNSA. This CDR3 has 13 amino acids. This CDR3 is CASSVEWGYEQYF. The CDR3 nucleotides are TGTGCCAGCAGCGTAGAATGGGGCTACGAGCAGTACTTC.

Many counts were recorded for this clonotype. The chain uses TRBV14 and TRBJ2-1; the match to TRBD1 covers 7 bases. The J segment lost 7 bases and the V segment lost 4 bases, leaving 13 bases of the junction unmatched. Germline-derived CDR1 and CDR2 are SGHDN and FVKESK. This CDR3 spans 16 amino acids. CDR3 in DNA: TGTGCCAGCAGCCCCCCCGGACAGGTTGTATTGAATGAGCAGTTCTTC. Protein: CASSPPGQVVLNEQFF.

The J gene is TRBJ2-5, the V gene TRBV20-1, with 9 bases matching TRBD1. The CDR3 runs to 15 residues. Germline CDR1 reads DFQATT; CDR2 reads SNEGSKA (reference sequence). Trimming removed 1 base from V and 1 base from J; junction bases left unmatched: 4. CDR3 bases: TGCAGTGCTAGAGTGGGGACAGGGTCCCAAGAGACCCAGTACTTC. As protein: CSARVGTGSQETQYF.

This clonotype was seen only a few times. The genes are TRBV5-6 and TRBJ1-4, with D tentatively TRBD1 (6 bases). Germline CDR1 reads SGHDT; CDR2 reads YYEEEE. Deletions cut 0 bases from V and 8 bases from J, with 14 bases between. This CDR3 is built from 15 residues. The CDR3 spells CASSLVAGRGEKLFF. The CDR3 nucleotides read TGTGCCAGCAGCTTGGTCGCAGGGAGGGGGGAAAAACTGTTTTTT. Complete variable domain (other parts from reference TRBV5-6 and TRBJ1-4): DAGVTQSPTHLIKTRGQQVTLRCSPKSGHDTVSWYQQALGQGPQFIFQYYEEEERQRGNFPDRFSGHQFPNYSSELNVNALLLGDSALYLCASSLVAGRGEKLFFGSGTQLSVL.

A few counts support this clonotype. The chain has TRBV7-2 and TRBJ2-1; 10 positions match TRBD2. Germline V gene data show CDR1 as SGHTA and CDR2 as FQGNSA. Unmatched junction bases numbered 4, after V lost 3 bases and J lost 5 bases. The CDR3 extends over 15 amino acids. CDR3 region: CASSFQRGGNNEQFF. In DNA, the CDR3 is TGTGCCAGCAGCTTCCAGCGGGGGGGCAACAATGAGCAGTTCTTC.

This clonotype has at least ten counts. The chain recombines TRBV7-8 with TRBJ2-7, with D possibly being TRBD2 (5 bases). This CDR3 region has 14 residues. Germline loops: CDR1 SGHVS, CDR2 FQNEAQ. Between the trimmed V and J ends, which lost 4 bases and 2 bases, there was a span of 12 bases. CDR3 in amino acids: CASSSLRGTYEQYF. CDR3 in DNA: TGTGCCAGCAGCTCTCTTCGGGGAACCTACGAGCAGTACTTC.

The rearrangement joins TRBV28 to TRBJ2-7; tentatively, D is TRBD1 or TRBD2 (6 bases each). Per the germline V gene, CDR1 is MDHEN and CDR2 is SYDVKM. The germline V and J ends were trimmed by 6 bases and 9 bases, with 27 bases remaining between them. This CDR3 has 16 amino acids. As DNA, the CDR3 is TGTGCCAGCAGCCGTGGCAGGGGAGGCTTTTTGGTTGGGCAGTACTTC. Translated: CASSRGRGGFLVGQYF.

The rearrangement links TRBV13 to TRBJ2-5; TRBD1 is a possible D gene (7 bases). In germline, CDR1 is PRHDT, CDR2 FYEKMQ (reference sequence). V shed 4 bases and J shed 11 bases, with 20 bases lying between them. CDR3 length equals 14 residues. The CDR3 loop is CASSWRDRRYEQYF. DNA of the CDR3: TGTGCCAGCAGCTGGAGGGACAGAAGGTACGAACAGTACTTC.

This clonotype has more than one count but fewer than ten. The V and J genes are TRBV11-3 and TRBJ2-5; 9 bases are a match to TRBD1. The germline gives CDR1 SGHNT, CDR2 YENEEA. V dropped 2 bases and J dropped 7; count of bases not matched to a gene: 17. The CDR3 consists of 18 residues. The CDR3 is CASSLLARDREFSVTQYF. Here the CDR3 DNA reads TGTGCCAGCAGCTTATTGGCCCGGGACAGGGAGTTTTCGGTGACCCAGTACTTC.

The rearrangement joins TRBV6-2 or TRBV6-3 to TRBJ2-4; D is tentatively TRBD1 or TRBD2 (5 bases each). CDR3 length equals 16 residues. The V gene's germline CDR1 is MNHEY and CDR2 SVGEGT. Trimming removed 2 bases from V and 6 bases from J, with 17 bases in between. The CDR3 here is CASSYRGMPRGNIQYF. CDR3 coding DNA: TGTGCCAGCAGTTACAGAGGGATGCCGAGGGGAAACATTCAGTACTTC.

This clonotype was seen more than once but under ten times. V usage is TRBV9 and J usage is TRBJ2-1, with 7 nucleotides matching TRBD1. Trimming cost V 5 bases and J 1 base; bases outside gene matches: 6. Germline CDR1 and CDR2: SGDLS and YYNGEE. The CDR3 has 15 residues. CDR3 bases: TGTGCCAGCAGTCAAACAGGGGTATCCTACAATGAGCAGTTCTTC. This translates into CASSQTGVSYNEQFF.